The subject of this entry is one T cell receptor (beta chain). The data originate from a study of tissue T cells after allogeneic stem cell transplantation. Study at large: Adult allogeneic hematopoietic cell transplant recipients with steroid-refractory graft-versus-host disease were prospectively enrolled for research autopsy.

Some clones are missing from TCRdb's copy, which holds only in-frame ones; the method was immunoSEQ multiplex PCR. Here the sample spans fewer than 30,000 clones, approximately 85% being singletons. With V trimmed by 4 bases and J by 3 bases, 9 bases remained unmatched. From germline, CDR1 is LGHNA and CDR2 YSLEER. CDR3 size: 17 residues. The rearrangement uses TRBV4-3 and TRBJ2-1; TRBD1 agrees at 10 bases. The clonotype comes from a woman aged 18-49 years who later had graft-versus-host disease after an allogeneic stem cell transplant. The sequenced sample was blood, obtained before transplantation. Here the CDR3 DNA reads TGCGCCAGCAGCCCGGGGCTTCGGACAGGGGGCTACAATGAGCAGTTCTTC. Protein: CASSPGLRTGGYNEQFF.